Sequencing of this T cell receptor beta chain was carried out in a study of PD-1 blockade in classical Hodgkin lymphoma. Study-level findings and limits: Compared with baseline, CD4+ but not CD8+ TCR diversity had risen significantly by C4D1.

Germline loops: CDR1 MNHNY, CDR2 SVGAGI (reference sequence). The V and J ends lost 8 bases and 6 bases, in that order; junction bases with no gene match: 11. The CDR3 runs to 14 residues. Assay used: immunoSEQ multiplex PCR; TCRdb lists only in-frame clones, some missing. The data hold around 53,000 clones, with approximately 72% observed a single time. Time point reported: cycle 4 day 1 (C4D1), after more than five weeks of nivolumab. Each patient experienced a relapse that followed autologous stem cell transplantation, and brentuximab vedotin exposure varied. A few counts support this clone. Its antigen is as yet unknown.

The receptor was derived from a human donor with classical Hodgkin lymphoma. The starting material was peripheral blood mononuclear cells (PBMCs), obtained before the fourth cycle of nivolumab. V is TRBV6-6 and J is TRBJ2-7; 9 nucleotides match TRBD2. CDR3 loop: CASGGAGGRPEQYF. The CDR3 DNA reads as TGTGCCAGCGGCGGGGCGGGAGGGCGACCCGAGCAGTACTTC.